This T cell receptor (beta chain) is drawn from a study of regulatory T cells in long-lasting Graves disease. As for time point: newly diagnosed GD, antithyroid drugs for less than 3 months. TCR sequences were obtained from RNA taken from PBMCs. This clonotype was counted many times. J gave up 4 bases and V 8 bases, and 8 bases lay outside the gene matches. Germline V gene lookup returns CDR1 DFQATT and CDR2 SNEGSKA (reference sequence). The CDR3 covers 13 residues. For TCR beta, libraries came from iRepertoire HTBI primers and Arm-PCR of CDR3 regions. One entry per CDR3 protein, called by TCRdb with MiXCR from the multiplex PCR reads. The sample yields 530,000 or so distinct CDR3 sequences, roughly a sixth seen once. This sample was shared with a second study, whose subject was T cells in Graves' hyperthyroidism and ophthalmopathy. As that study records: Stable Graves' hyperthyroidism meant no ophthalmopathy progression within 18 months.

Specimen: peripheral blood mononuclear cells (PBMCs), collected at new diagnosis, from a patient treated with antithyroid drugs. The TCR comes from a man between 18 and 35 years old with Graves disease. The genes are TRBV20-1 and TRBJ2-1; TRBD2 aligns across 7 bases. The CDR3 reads CSLASGAYNEQFF. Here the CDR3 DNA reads TGCAGTCTAGCAAGCGGGGCTTACAATGAGCAGTTCTTC.